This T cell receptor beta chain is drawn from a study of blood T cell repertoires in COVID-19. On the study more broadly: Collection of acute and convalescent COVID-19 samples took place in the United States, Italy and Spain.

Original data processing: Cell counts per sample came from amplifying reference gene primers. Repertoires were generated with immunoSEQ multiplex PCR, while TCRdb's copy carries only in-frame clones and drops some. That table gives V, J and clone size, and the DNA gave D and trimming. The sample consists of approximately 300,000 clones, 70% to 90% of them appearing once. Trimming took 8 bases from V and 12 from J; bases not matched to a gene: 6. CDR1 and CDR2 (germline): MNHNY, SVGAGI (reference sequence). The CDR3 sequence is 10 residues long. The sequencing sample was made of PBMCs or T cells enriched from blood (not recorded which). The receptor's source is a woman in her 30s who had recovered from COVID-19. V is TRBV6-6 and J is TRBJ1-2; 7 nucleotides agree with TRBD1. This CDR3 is CASGTALHTF. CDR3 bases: TGTGCCAGCGGGACAGCCCTTCACACCTTC.